The source of this T cell receptor (beta chain) is a study of memory CD4+ T cells and cytomegalovirus serostatus (dated by TCRdb to between 2017 and 2020). The study in broad terms: The cohort comprised about 33 healthy Belgian adults, 9 CMV seropositive and around 24 CMV seronegative. To replicate a published TCR-based CMV serostatus classifier, the study sequenced CD4+ memory TCRbeta repertoires from a Belgian cohort whose cytomegalovirus serostatus was known.

Genomic DNA was extracted from sorted cells with the Quick-DNA Microprep Kit. TCRbeta DNA was amplified with the immunoSEQ hsTCRbeta kit following the manufacturer's protocol. TCRbeta libraries were sequenced on an Illumina MiSeq instrument. The original methods were these. After out-of-frame sequences were removed, 2,204,828 distinct TCRbeta sequences remained, averaging about 66,813 per individual. Each individual was scored using the number of around 180 previously reported CMV-associated TCRbeta sequences that the individual carried and the total number of productive distinct TCRbeta sequences. A beta-binomial model was reimplemented in Python, and scikit-learn random forests with default parameters were trained on US cohort data. Classifier performance on the Belgian cohort was reported as the median AUC with percentile confidence intervals calculated over 10,000 bootstrap iterations. TCRdb provides this immuneACCESS table in a form limited to in-frame rearrangements. Some clones are lacking; in checked studies, under half of them reflect an unresolved V gene, and why the rest are absent is not known. That table furnishes V, J and clone size, whereas the DNA furnished D and trimming. Within this sample are approximately 60,000 clones, with around three quarters of them counted one time only. Over 2% of the sample is in the top ten clones.

Remarks on this clone: Its antigen target is currently unknown. No base-level quality is on record; no much larger clone is a single base apart.

Including cysteine and phenylalanine, the CDR3 has 13 amino acids. The read is trimmed to its CDR3 DNA, 39 bases read in frame from base 1. V lost 5 bases and J lost 0 bases; the stretch between them is 4 bases long. The germline V gene supplies CDR1 SGHNT and CDR2 YENEEA. A FACSAria II was used to sort memory CD4+ T cells, defined as single viable CD3+CD4+CD8-CD45RO+ cells. CMV serostatus was determined using a Roche Elecsys assay that detects serum IgG against CMV pp150, pp28, p38 and p52. Once the samples were thawed, total CD4+ T cells were enriched through positive selection using CD4 magnetic microbeads. Samples originated from another study that specifically interrogated the CD4+ T cell memory repertoire. Peripheral blood mononuclear cells were isolated and cryopreserved according to standard operating procedures, and serum was kept at -80 degrees C. Staining used CD3-PerCP (BW264/56), CD4-APC (RPA-T4), CD45RO-PE (UCHT1) and CD8-Pacific Orange (3B5) antibodies, with Sytox blue excluding non-viable cells.

Points the paper makes about the study in general: A median bootstrapped AUC of around 0.94 with a 95% CI of 0.76-1.00 was achieved on the Belgian cohort by the original-framework classifier. CMV serostatus prediction reached a median bootstrapped AUC of 0.95 with the original framework and just under 0.92 with a US-trained random forest. The results were interpreted as suggesting that the CMV-associated TCR signature is largely present in the CD4+ memory repertoire. Among the 150 to 200 previously reported CMV-associated TCRbeta sequences, 60 to 85 showed up in the CD4+ memory repertoires, with each one found in between one and five individuals. Only CD4+CD45RO+ memory cells were sequenced, in contrast to the original study, in which naive and memory CD4+ and CD8+ populations were covered.

This sequence was found in an adult in good health and CMV-seropositive. The chain uses TRBV11-3 and TRBJ2-2, with an unclear D gene assignment. Sequenced material: memory CD4+ T cells from blood. CDR3 sequence: CASSNTNTGELFF. Here is the DNA: TGTGCCAGCAGCAATACGAACACCGGGGAGCTGTTTTTT.